Reported below is one T cell receptor beta chain. No base quality values were provided; no much bigger clone lies one nucleotide off. Relative to germline, V is 5 bases shorter and J is 5 bases shorter, with 12 bases between their ends. The CDR3 holds 13 amino acids from the cysteine to the phenylalanine. Left in the record is the CDR3 DNA by itself, 39 bases read in frame from the first base. CDR1 and CDR2 are drawn from the germline V gene: MNHNS, SASEGT. The sample originates from a study of graft-versus-host responses after intestinal transplantation listed by TCRdb under 2021. Regarding the research as a whole: Multivisceral, liver-intestinal, or isolated intestinal transplants were received by the recipients. Anti-thymocyte globulin induction was given to all recipients, followed by maintenance tacrolimus and steroids for roughly 3 years. After intestinal transplantation, graft-versus-host and host-versus-graft alloreactive T cell clones in the graft, circulation and bone marrow were tracked using bulk TCR-beta CDR3 sequencing. To identify alloreactive clones, pre-transplant mixed lymphocyte reaction products were sequenced and then compared with unstimulated pre-transplant donor and recipient T cells. The cohort enrolled about two dozen intestinal transplant recipients, one of whom was a retransplant, and 3 patients without pretransplant specimens were excluded. Donor T cell macrochimerism was defined as a peak of at least 4% donor T cells among recipient peripheral blood mononuclear cells. Samples from three later patients were sequenced in-house on an Illumina MiSeq with MiXCR processing rather than by the commercial service.

The study at large found these results: GvH clones were detected in recipient bone marrow, and some appeared earlier in ileal mucosa or blood, consistent with an intestinal mucosal origin. The relatively low number and heterogeneity of intestinal transplant patients limited the conclusions. Early after transplant, peak levels of circulating GvH clones were associated with declines in HvG clones. In the allografts of patients with donor T cell macrochimerism, GvH to HvG T cell clonal ratios were high.

The meaning of the sample's time point label: cells obtained before transplantation from donor or recipient. Mixed lymphocyte reactions plated about 200,000 CFSE-labeled pre-transplant responders with about 200,000 irradiated violet-dye-labeled stimulators and were cultured for six to seven days. Proliferating CD3+CD4+CFSE-low and CD3+CD8+CFSE-low responder cells were FACS-sorted on a BD Influx sorter after the mixed lymphocyte reaction. The method behind the library was the immunoSEQ multiplex PCR assay. For most patients, genomic DNA was isolated with the Qiagen DNeasy Blood and Tissue Kit and shipped frozen to Adaptive Biotechnologies for TCR sequencing. Adaptive Biotechnologies carried out high-throughput TCR-beta CDR3 sequencing of genomic DNA for most patients. The study's own analysis went as follows. TCR sequencing data were retrieved from Adaptive's ImmunoSEQ software for some 17 patients, whereas three other patients were processed with MiXCR and VDJtools. CD4 versus CD8 sorting errors were corrected by removing sequences found in both subsets at a frequency ratio below 5:1. Because the origin of CDR3 nucleotide sequences shared between donor and recipient could not be assigned, those sequences were removed. To be classed as alloreactive, a clone needed at least 2-fold expansion over unstimulated cells and a minimum CFSE-low frequency of 0.002% (template counts) or 0.001% (read counts). Clones were considered mappable if detected in sequenced pre-transplant spleen, lymph node, or MLR CFSE-low populations of the donor or recipient. Cumulative frequency of alloreactive clones was calculated as a percentage of all sequences weighted by copy number. TCRdb carries this immuneACCESS record with in-frame sequences only. Its versions omit some clonotypes, under half of them owing to an unresolved V gene in the studies checked, with the rest unexplained. V and J calls and clone size are as listed in that table; D and trimming were resolved from the DNA. This sample gives approximately 20,000 clones in total; 35% to 50% of them show up just once. Under 2% of the sample is in the top ten clones.

In this chain, TRBV6-1 is recombined with TRBJ1-2; the D gene lacks a confident call. The material was alloreactive CD8+ T cells from a mixed lymphocyte reaction culture, obtained before intestinal transplant. The cell subset or site label, read with the paper, signifies: CFSE-low proliferating T cells sorted from roughly six-day pre-transplant mixed lymphocyte reaction (GvH or HvG direction). This TCR derives from a human patient who received an intestinal transplant. The DNA sequence is given as TGTGCCAGCAGTTGGGCCGAGGAGTATGGCTACACCTTC. Its translation reads: CASSWAEEYGYTF.